This T cell receptor beta chain came from a study of blood T cell repertoires in COVID-19. The assay was immunoSEQ multiplex PCR, and TCRdb's table has in-frame clones only and misses some. The data show 110,000 to 150,000 clones, more than 75% seen once. Germline trimming cut 3 bases from V and 5 bases from J; bases unmatched to any gene: 6. In germline, CDR1 is KGHDR, CDR2 SFDVKD. This CDR3 is built from 15 residues. This clonotype originated in a man aged 60-69 years who had recovered from COVID-19. V usage is TRBV24-1 and J usage is TRBJ1-1; 9 bases agree with TRBD1. The sample taken for sequencing was PBMCs or T cells enriched from blood (not recorded which). CDR3 DNA: TGTGCCACCAGTGATCCGAGGACAGGGGCTACTGAAGCTTTCTTT. Protein sequence: CATSDPRTGATEAFF.